What follows are 25 T cell receptor beta chains derived from one specimen sequenced in a study of T-cell reconstitution after alpha-beta-depleted transplantation in children. Library preparation (for TCRbeta) was performed with unique molecular identifiers. MiXCR was run by TCRdb on the PCR reads, yielding one entry per CDR3 protein. The table has roughly 400,000 distinct CDR3 sequences, about 45% seen once. Sequenced here: PBMCs, sampled before TCRalphabeta/CD19-depleted stem cell transplant. All receptors come from a girl aged 2 to 9 with aplastic anemia, due to receive a stem cell transplant.

This clonotype was detected many times. The gene calls are TRBV28 and TRBJ2-2, with a possible D match to TRBD1 (6 bases). The CDR3 consists of 14 residues. Between the trimmed V and J ends, which lost 6 bases and 8 bases, there was a span of 16 bases. Per the germline V gene, CDR1 is MDHEN and CDR2 is SYDVKM. The CDR3: CASSHSPGTGELFF. CDR3 DNA: TGTGCCAGCAGCCATAGTCCCGGGACAGGGGAGCTGTTTTTT. The full variable domain, its missing parts supplied by reference TRBV28 and TRBJ2-2, is DVKVTQSSRYLVKRTGEKVFLECVQDMDHENMFWYRQDPGLGLRLIYFSYDVKMKEKGDIPEGYSVSREKKERFSLILESASTNQTSMYLCASSHSPGTGELFFGEGSRLTVL.

The chain has TRBV6-5 and TRBJ2-2, with D perhaps TRBD2 (6 bases). CDR1 and CDR2 from the germline V gene are MNHEY and SVGAGI. V gave up 4 bases and J gave up 6 bases, with 12 bases separating them. This CDR3 is built from 14 residues. The CDR3 region is CASSWAGSPGELFF. CDR3 sequence (DNA): TGTGCCAGCAGTTGGGCGGGGTCCCCCGGGGAGCTGTTTTTT.

The chain carries TRBV6-5 and TRBJ2-4; D unclear. V gave up 0 bases and J gave up 2 bases, with 11 bases separating them. The CDR3 sequence is 16 residues long. Germline CDR1 reads MNHEY; CDR2 reads SVGAGI. CDR3 DNA: TGTGCCAGCAGTTACTCGATATCCGGGTCCAAAAACATTCAGTACTTC. Translation: CASSYSISGSKNIQYF.

The chain is built from TRBV5-1 and TRBJ2-1; 7 bases are a match to TRBD2. CDR1 and CDR2 from the germline V gene are SGHRS and YFSETQ. The CDR3 sequence is 17 residues long. V was pared by 5 bases and J by 4 bases, with 15 bases of the junction left unmatched. The CDR3 loop is CASRPLQSGASYNEQFF. CDR3 nucleotides: TGCGCCAGCAGGCCCCTCCAGAGCGGGGCGTCTTACAATGAGCAGTTCTTC.

This clonotype has a handful of counts. This sequence joins TRBV6-1 and TRBJ1-3; 12 bases line up with TRBD1. J lost 4 bases, V lost 6 bases, and 7 bases had no gene match. Germline CDR1 is MNHNS and CDR2 is SASEGT. The CDR3 length is 16 residues. Written as DNA, the CDR3 is TGTGCCAGCAGCGCCGGGACAGGGGGCGCCGGAAACACCATATATTTT. Translation: CASSAGTGGAGNTIYF.

This sequence joins TRBV7-2 and TRBJ1-3; maybe TRBD1 (5 bases). Deletions cut 6 bases from V and 4 bases from J, with 16 bases between. The germline V gene encodes CDR1 SGHTA and CDR2 FQGNSA. This CDR3 is built from 15 residues. CDR3 sequence reads: CASRPQGGVGNTIYF. CDR3 nucleotide sequence: TGTGCCAGCAGGCCTCAGGGAGGAGTAGGAAACACCATATATTTT.

This clonotype was observed a few times. J is TRBJ2-3 and V is TRBV20-1; D is undetermined. Germline lookup yields CDR1 DFQATT and CDR2 SNEGSKA (reference sequence). Trimming left V 1 base short and J 6 bases short, with 11 bases between. This CDR3 spans 13 amino acids. As DNA, the CDR3 is TGCAGTGCTAGAGTTCAGCCTAGGGATACGCAGTATTTT. It specifies CSARVQPRDTQYF.

V and J are TRBV11-2 and TRBJ2-5, with 11 bases lining up with TRBD2. CDR1 and CDR2 from the germline V gene are SGHAT and FQNNGV. This CDR3 is built from 14 residues. The V gene end was trimmed by 3 bases and the J gene end by 13 bases; junction bases not matched to a gene: 10. The CDR3 protein is CASSFVAGGETVYF. The CDR3 nucleotides are TGTGCCAGCAGCTTCGTAGCGGGAGGGGAGACAGTGTACTTC.

This clonotype was seen many times. J is TRBJ1-2 and V is TRBV5-5; 8 bases agree with TRBD1. Germline CDR1 and CDR2: SGHKS and YYEKEE (reference sequence). The length of the CDR3 is 15 residues. V gave up 2 bases and J gave up 8 bases; unmatched junction bases: 11. CDR3 loop: CASSLWTGRSEGYTF. The CDR3 DNA reads TGTGCCAGCAGCTTATGGACAGGGAGGTCGGAAGGCTACACCTTC.

The table lists this clonotype with many counts. The chain has TRBV5-1 and TRBJ1-4; 9 nucleotides agree with TRBD1. This CDR3 contains 13 residues. The J segment lost 8 bases and the V segment lost 3 bases, leaving 2 bases of the junction unmatched. Germline CDR1 is SGHRS and CDR2 is YFSETQ. The CDR3, as DNA: TGCGCCAGCAGCTATGGGACAGGGGAAAAACTGTTTTTT. Its translation is CASSYGTGEKLFF.

This clonotype has just a few counts. This sequence joins TRBV7-2 and TRBJ2-7; D not certain. Germline CDR1 and CDR2: SGHTA and FQGNSA. This CDR3 has 13 amino acids. V lost 5 bases and J lost 4, with 12 bases in between. CDR3: CASSAKVGYEQYF. CDR3 nucleotides: TGTGCCAGCAGCGCAAAAGTGGGGTACGAGCAGTACTTC.

In this sample, this clonotype turned up many times. This chain connects TRBV7-9 to TRBJ1-4; D ambiguous. The CDR3 runs 11 residues. CDR1 and CDR2 (germline): SEHNR, FQNEAQ (reference sequence). The V and J ends lost 5 bases and 7 bases respectively, with 5 bases between them. Here the CDR3 DNA reads TGTGCCAGCAGCCTAAGTGAAAAACTGTTTTTT. This sequence encodes CASSLSEKLFF.

This clonotype came up many times. The chain combines TRBV20-1 with TRBJ2-3, with D possibly matching TRBD2 (5 bases). The CDR3 spans 15 residues. Between the trimmed V and J ends, which lost 5 bases and 11 bases, there was a span of 26 bases. Germline V gene lookup returns CDR1 DFQATT and CDR2 SNEGSKA (reference sequence). The chain's CDR3 is CSAPGTAAGVGGQYF. The CDR3 bases are TGCAGTGCTCCCGGCACAGCGGCCGGGGTCGGAGGGCAGTATTTT.

This chain connects TRBV6-1 to TRBJ2-5; 8 nucleotides match TRBD1. CDR3 length: 15 residues. The ends lost 6 bases at V and 1 base at J; junction bases unmatched: 7. CDR1 MNHNS and CDR2 SASEGT come from the germline V gene. The CDR3 protein is CASSPQTGGQETQYF. In DNA, the CDR3 is TGTGCCAGCAGCCCCCAAACAGGGGGCCAAGAGACCCAGTACTTC.

Many counts were recorded for this clonotype. The chain employs TRBV7-9 and TRBJ2-2; TRBD2 aligns across 11 bases. V shed 5 bases and J 0 bases; nucleotides not matched to a gene: 14. This CDR3 region has 20 residues. Looked up from germline, CDR1 is SEHNR and CDR2 is FQNEAQ (reference sequence). CDR3 amino acids: CASSRLAGTSGTANTGELFF. The DNA of the CDR3 is TGTGCCAGCAGCCGCCTCGCCGGGACTAGCGGTACCGCGAACACCGGGGAGCTGTTTTTT.

The chain joins TRBV5-1 to TRBJ1-2; no firm D call. Germline V lookup: CDR1 SGHRS, CDR2 YFSETQ. Trimming pared 2 bases from V and 9 bases from J, leaving 8 bases between. The CDR3 runs 11 residues. This chain's CDR3 is CASSLDSSYTF. CDR3 bases: TGCGCCAGCAGCTTAGATAGCAGCTACACCTTC.

The chain is built from TRBV20-1 and TRBJ1-5, with TRBD1 matching 7 bases. There are 16 residues in the CDR3. The ends lost 0 bases at V and 0 bases at J; junction bases unmatched: 5. Looked up from germline, CDR1 is DFQATT and CDR2 is SNEGSKA (reference sequence). DNA for the CDR3: TGCAGTGCTAGAGACCCGACAGGGCATAGCAATCAGCCCCAGCATTTT. It yields the protein CSARDPTGHSNQPQHF.

V and J are TRBV12-3 or TRBV12-4 and TRBJ2-5; possible D gene TRBD2, 5 bases. This CDR3 region has 14 residues. The V end was cut by 7 bases, the J end by 5 bases, with 17 bases between. CDR3 amino acids: CASTLSTGKETQYF. As DNA, the CDR3 is TGTGCCAGCACCCTAAGTACGGGGAAGGAGACCCAGTACTTC.

The chain couples TRBV7-9 to TRBJ2-1; no firm D call. Trimming cost V 5 bases and J 7 bases, with 9 bases left between them. There are 12 residues in the CDR3. Germline V gene lookup returns CDR1 SEHNR and CDR2 FQNEAQ (reference sequence). This chain's CDR3 is CASSPSRNEQFF. The CDR3 region has the DNA TGTGCCAGCAGCCCCTCGCGGAATGAGCAGTTCTTC.

The genes are TRBV20-1 and TRBJ2-2; 7 bases map to TRBD1. CDR3 size: 14 residues. Trimming removed 4 bases from V and 3 bases from J; junction bases left unmatched: 5. Germline loops: CDR1 DFQATT, CDR2 SNEGSKA (reference sequence). The CDR3 protein is CSATGTEYTGELFF. Written as DNA, the CDR3 is TGCAGTGCTACTGGGACAGAATACACCGGGGAGCTGTTTTTT.

The chain recombines TRBV6-2 or TRBV6-3 with TRBJ2-1; 11 positions agree with TRBD2. Looked up from germline, CDR1 is MNHEY and CDR2 is SVGEGT. There are 14 residues in the CDR3. Trimming removed 6 bases from V and 6 bases from J; junction bases left unmatched: 4. DNA for the CDR3: TGTGCCAGCAGCCCTAGCGGGGGGCGCAATGAGCAGTTCTTC. Its translation is CASSPSGGRNEQFF.

This sequence joins TRBV20-1 and TRBJ2-3; possible D gene TRBD1, 5 bases. Germline-derived CDR1 and CDR2 are DFQATT and SNEGSKA (reference sequence). The CDR3 loop spans 12 amino acids. Trimming pared 1 base from V and 6 bases from J, leaving 8 bases between. The CDR3 is CSARGGPDTQYF. In nucleotides, the CDR3 is TGCAGTGCTAGAGGGGGCCCCGATACGCAGTATTTT.

This clonotype appeared a single time. This chain connects TRBV7-9 to TRBJ2-7; D call uncertain. V was pared by 1 base and J by 6 bases, with 10 bases between. Germline V gene data show CDR1 as SEHNR and CDR2 as FQNEAQ (reference sequence). The CDR3 has 13 amino acids. The CDR3 loop reads CASSLGGFGEQYF. CDR3 DNA: TGTGCCAGCAGCTTAGGTGGTTTCGGCGAGCAGTACTTC. Full variable domain (remainder filled in from reference TRBV7-9 and TRBJ2-7): DTGVSQNPRHKITKRGQNVTFRCDPISEHNRLYWYRQTLGQGPEFLTYFQNEAQLEKSRLLSDRFSAERPKGSFSTLEIQRTEQGDSAMYLCASSLGGFGEQYFGPGTRLTVT.

The rearrangement joins TRBV3-1 to TRBJ1-2; TRBD1 agrees at 7 bases. The ends lost 4 bases at V and 8 bases at J; junction bases unmatched: 10. The CDR3 is made up of 14 amino acids. From germline, CDR1 is LGHDT and CDR2 YNNKEL (reference sequence). CDR3 region: CASSRDSPRYGYTF. CDR3 DNA: TGTGCCAGCAGCCGGGACAGCCCCCGATACGGCTACACCTTC.

V and J are TRBV5-1 and TRBJ2-2, with a weak D call TRBD2 (5 bases). CDR3 length equals 16 residues. CDR1 is SGHRS, CDR2 YFSETQ, per germline. The V gene lost 6 bases and the J gene lost 1 base, with 16 bases spanning the gap. DNA for the CDR3: TGCGCCAGCACCGGCCCTTGGGCGGGGAACACCGGGGAGCTGTTTTTT. This translates into CASTGPWAGNTGELFF.